Below are 26 T cell receptor beta chains sequenced from a single sample in a study of blood T cell repertoires in COVID-19. The repertoire was sequenced with immunoSEQ multiplex PCR; TCRdb's copy has only in-frame clones and lacks some. The data contain about 150,000 clones, about 83% of them singletons. The sequenced sample consisted of peripheral blood. These receptors all come from a man aged 30 to 45 with COVID-19, enrolled during active disease.

This clone was observed a single time. The V gene is TRBV10-3, the J gene TRBJ2-5; D is unclear. Trimming cost V 6 bases and J 0 bases, with 8 bases left between them. Germline CDR1 reads ENHRY; CDR2 reads SYGVKD. CDR3 length: 13 amino acids. The CDR3 sequence: CAISRGNQETQYF. Here the CDR3 DNA reads TGTGCCATCAGCCGAGGTAACCAAGAGACCCAGTACTTC.

This CDR3 is CAWSETAGSPLHF. DNA for the CDR3: TGTGCCTGGAGTGAAACAGCAGGGTCACCCCTCCACTTT. This sequence joins TRBV30 and TRBJ1-6, with TRBD1 as a possible D gene (5 bases). Germline values: CDR1 GTSNPN, CDR2 SVGIG (reference sequence). The CDR3 length is 13 residues. Trimming pared 1 base from V and 10 bases from J, leaving 11 bases between.

This chain uses TRBV28 with TRBJ2-1, with D possibly matching TRBD2 (6 bases). The CDR3 length is 15 residues. The V and J ends lost 3 bases and 3 bases respectively, with 12 bases between them. Germline lookup yields CDR1 MDHEN and CDR2 SYDVKM. The CDR3 sequence: CASSFWQGGYNEQFF. The CDR3, as DNA: TGTGCCAGCAGTTTTTGGCAGGGAGGCTACAATGAGCAGTTCTTC.

This sequence joins TRBV27 and TRBJ2-1; D call uncertain. The CDR3 is made up of 14 amino acids. From germline, CDR1 is MNHEY and CDR2 SMNVEV (reference sequence). V was pared by 5 bases and J by 4 bases, with 12 bases between. In DNA form, the CDR3 reads TGTGCCAGCAGTCAGTGGAGCCCATACAATGAGCAGTTCTTC. As protein: CASSQWSPYNEQFF.

V gene TRBV6-1 combines with J gene TRBJ2-2; D is perhaps TRBD2 (5 bases). Trimming pared 2 bases from V and 4 bases from J, leaving 8 bases between. The CDR3 length is 14 residues. Germline assignment: CDR1 MNHNS and CDR2 SASEGT. This CDR3 reads CASSERLLTGELFF. In nucleotides, the CDR3 is TGTGCCAGCAGTGAAAGACTACTCACCGGGGAGCTGTTTTTT.

The chain couples TRBV6-1 to TRBJ1-5, with TRBD1 identical over 8 bases. This CDR3 spans 16 amino acids. The J segment lost 0 bases and the V segment lost 1 base, leaving 2 bases of the junction unmatched. Germline CDR1 MNHNS, CDR2 SASEGT. The CDR3 loop reads CASSEGTGISNQPQHF. CDR3 coding DNA: TGTGCCAGCAGTGAAGGGACAGGGATTAGCAATCAGCCCCAGCATTTT.

The V call is TRBV30, the J call TRBJ1-4; D may be TRBD1 (5 bases). CDR1 is GTSNPN, CDR2 SVGIG, per germline (reference sequence). The V end was cut by 0 bases, the J end by 7 bases, with 6 bases between. This CDR3 is 12 amino acids long. The CDR3 is CAWSVTGEKLFF. The CDR3 DNA reads as TGTGCCTGGAGTGTAACAGGTGAAAAACTGTTTTTT.

The CDR3 loop reads CASSGGAGEADTQYF. The CDR3 nucleotides read TGTGCCAGCAGTGGTGGGGCGGGAGAAGCAGATACGCAGTATTTT. V gene TRBV6-4 combines with J gene TRBJ2-3, with 7 nucleotides matching TRBD2. From germline, CDR1 is MRHNA and CDR2 SNTAGT. The CDR3 is 15 amino acids. The junction had 8 bases not matched to a gene; V was cut back by 4 bases and J by 4 bases.

The chain couples TRBV18 to TRBJ2-7; no clear D gene. CDR1 and CDR2 (germline): KGHSH, LQKENI. The CDR3 runs 15 residues. V was trimmed by 3 bases and J by 1 base, leaving 13 bases between them. The CDR3 here is CASSPPNYGSYEQYF. The CDR3 DNA follows: TGTGCCAGCTCACCGCCCAATTACGGGTCCTACGAGCAGTACTTC.

V and J are TRBV5-6 and TRBJ1-5; TRBD1 is a possible D gene (5 bases). The CDR3 consists of 16 residues. The V and J ends lost 1 base and 3 bases respectively, with 14 bases between them. Germline CDR1 and CDR2: SGHDT and YYEEEE. The CDR3 sequence is CASSLQAGRDNQPQHF. The CDR3 nucleotides are TGTGCCAGCAGCTTGCAAGCAGGGAGGGACAATCAGCCCCAGCATTTT.

This clone came up a few times. The chain recombines TRBV20-1 with TRBJ2-7, with 9 bases matching TRBD1. The CDR3 runs to 14 residues. After removal of 3 bases from V and 3 bases from J, the junction contained 6 bases not matched to a gene. The germline V gene has CDR1 DFQATT and CDR2 SNEGSKA (reference sequence). Here the CDR3 reads CSASPGQGRYEQYF. Here the CDR3 DNA reads TGCAGTGCTAGTCCGGGACAGGGTCGCTACGAGCAGTACTTC.

This clone was picked up a small number of times. The chain uses TRBV5-5 and TRBJ2-1; TRBD2 matches 7 bases. Germline assignment: CDR1 SGHKS and CDR2 YYEKEE (reference sequence). The ends lost 0 bases at V and 7 bases at J; junction bases unmatched: 16. This CDR3 has 18 amino acids. The CDR3: CASSLVGVSSGTVNEQFF. In nucleotides, the CDR3 is TGTGCCAGCAGCTTGGTGGGGGTCTCGAGCGGGACGGTAAATGAGCAGTTCTTC.

The sample holds a few counts of this clone. V and J are TRBV28 and TRBJ2-3; the D gene is possibly TRBD1 (5 bases). Trimming cost V 7 bases and J 0 bases, with 14 bases left between them. Looked up from germline, CDR1 is MDHEN and CDR2 is SYDVKM. The CDR3 has 15 amino acids. The DNA of the CDR3 is TGTGCCAGCACCATGGGGCAGGTGAGCACAGATACGCAGTATTTT. Protein sequence: CASTMGQVSTDTQYF.

The CDR3 DNA follows: TGTGCCACCAGCAGAGAAACAGGGCCGTATGGCTACACCTTC. It yields the protein CATSRETGPYGYTF. The rearrangement joins TRBV15 to TRBJ1-2, with D perhaps TRBD1 (6 bases). Germline V gene sequence: CDR1 LNHNV, CDR2 YYDKDF (reference sequence). The V and J ends lost 0 bases and 5 bases respectively, with 10 bases between them. The CDR3 totals 14 residues.

V gene TRBV5-1 combines with J gene TRBJ1-4; 7 bases are shared with TRBD1. CDR3 length: 15 amino acids. V trimming: 1 base; J trimming: 6 bases; junction bases outside the gene matches: 6. Per germline, CDR1 SGHRS and CDR2 YFSETQ. This chain's CDR3 is CASSLTGTDDEKLFF. The CDR3 DNA reads as TGCGCCAGCAGCTTGACCGGGACAGATGATGAAAAACTGTTTTTT.

This clone appeared a single time. V usage is TRBV2 and J usage is TRBJ1-2, with D maybe TRBD1 (5 bases). Trimming took off 3 bases at V and 8 bases at J, with 13 bases between the two ends. The CDR3 length is 13 residues. Germline assignment: CDR1 SNHLY and CDR2 FYNNEI. The CDR3 sequence: CASSDVRWGGYTF. The CDR3 DNA reads TGTGCCAGCAGTGATGTGAGGTGGGGCGGCTACACCTTC.

V gene TRBV6-5 combines with J gene TRBJ1-5, with D hard to call. V was cut by 8 bases and J by 7 bases, with 12 bases left in between. The CDR3 runs to 12 residues. Germline-derived CDR1 and CDR2 are MNHEY and SVGAGI. CDR3 in amino acids: CASASGRQPQHF. The CDR3 region has the DNA TGTGCCAGCGCAAGCGGAAGGCAGCCCCAGCATTTT.

The V gene is TRBV27, the J gene TRBJ1-1; 10 bases align to TRBD1. V shed 5 bases and J 12 bases; nucleotides not matched to a gene: 6. Germline values: CDR1 MNHEY, CDR2 SMNVEV (reference sequence). There are 12 residues in the CDR3. CDR3 loop: CASSTGQGTTFF. In DNA, the CDR3 is TGTGCCAGCAGTACGGGACAGGGGACAACTTTCTTT.

Comments on this clone: Distinct nucleotide sequences in the sample also encode this CDR3. The chain is built from TRBV11-2 and TRBJ1-5; no reliable D call. V was clipped by 0 bases and J by 7 bases, with 7 bases between them. The germline V gene encodes CDR1 SGHAT and CDR2 FQNNGV. This CDR3 is built from 13 residues. CDR3 sequence: CASSLDRGQPQHF. The CDR3 DNA reads as TGTGCCAGCAGCTTAGATCGGGGACAGCCCCAGCATTTT.

The rearrangement links TRBV7-2 to TRBJ2-2, with TRBD2 identical over 7 bases. The CDR3 runs to 18 residues. The junction had 9 bases not matched to a gene; V was cut back by 0 bases and J by 2 bases. Germline CDR1 reads SGHTA; CDR2 reads FQGNSA. In nucleotides, the CDR3 is TGTGCCAGCAGCTTAGCTTTCCGGCTAGCGGACAACACCGGGGAGCTGTTTTTT. This sequence encodes CASSLAFRLADNTGELFF.

This chain connects TRBV27 to TRBJ2-3; tentatively, D is TRBD2 (6 bases). Between the trimmed V and J ends, which lost 6 bases and 2 bases, there was a span of 12 bases. Germline V gene sequence: CDR1 MNHEY, CDR2 SMNVEV (reference sequence). CDR3 length: 14 residues. The chain's CDR3 is CASSEGGNTDTQYF. The CDR3, as DNA: TGTGCCAGCAGCGAAGGCGGGAACACAGATACGCAGTATTTT.

This chain joins TRBV9 and TRBJ2-7; the match to TRBD1 covers 9 bases. CDR1 and CDR2 (germline): SGDLS, YYNGEE. The CDR3 is made up of 15 amino acids. V lost 0 bases and J lost 8; bases outside the gene matches: 9. The CDR3 loop reads CASSVVPGQGYKQYF. CDR3 nucleotides: TGTGCCAGCAGCGTAGTCCCGGGACAGGGCTATAAGCAGTACTTC.

The chain carries TRBV7-2 and TRBJ2-3; D is unclear. The CDR3 covers 11 residues. Between the trimmed V and J ends, which lost 8 bases and 1 base, there was a span of 4 bases. Germline V lookup: CDR1 SGHTA, CDR2 FQGNSA. In DNA form, the CDR3 reads TGTGCCAGCCTCCGCACAGATACGCAGTATTTT. Its translation is CASLRTDTQYF.

The chain recombines TRBV7-3 with TRBJ2-7, with D possibly being TRBD2 (6 bases). The CDR3 sequence is 13 residues long. V lost 5 bases, J lost 7 bases, and 15 bases lay in between. CDR1 and CDR2 (germline): SGHTA, FQGTGA. CDR3 amino acids: CASSPGRGREQYF. For the CDR3, the DNA is TGTGCCAGCAGCCCGGGGCGGGGAAGGGAGCAGTACTTC. Variable domain in full (rest from reference TRBV7-3 and TRBJ2-7): GAGVSQTPSNKVTEKGKYVELRCDPISGHTALYWYRQSLGQGPEFLIYFQGTGAADDSGLPNDRFFAVRPEGSVSTLKIQRTERGDSAVYLCASSPGRGREQYFGPGTRLTVT.

The chain couples TRBV5-5 to TRBJ2-7, with 8 bases lining up with TRBD1. The CDR3 is 14 amino acids. The germline CDR1 and CDR2 sequences are SGHKS and YYEKEE (reference sequence). Trimming removed 3 bases from V and 9 bases from J; junction bases left unmatched: 11. The CDR3 protein is CASSSGTGRLPQYF. The DNA of the CDR3 is TGTGCCAGCAGCTCCGGGACAGGCAGGCTACCGCAGTACTTC. Based on the CDR3 plus reference TRBV5-5 and TRBJ2-7, the full variable domain is DAGVTQSPTHLIKTRGQQVTLRCSPISGHKSVSWYQQVLGQGPQFIFQYYEKEERGRGNFPDRFSARQFPNYSSELNVNALLLGDSALYLCASSSGTGRLPQYFGPGTRLTVT.

Here the CDR3 reads CASSQDPIGSTEAFF. Here the CDR3 DNA reads TGTGCCAGCAGCCAAGATCCCATCGGGAGCACTGAAGCTTTCTTT. The V call is TRBV4-2, the J call TRBJ1-1; D is ambiguous. This CDR3 region has 15 residues. Germline values: CDR1 LGHNA, CDR2 YNFKEQ. V was pared by 0 bases and J by 4 bases, with 12 bases between.